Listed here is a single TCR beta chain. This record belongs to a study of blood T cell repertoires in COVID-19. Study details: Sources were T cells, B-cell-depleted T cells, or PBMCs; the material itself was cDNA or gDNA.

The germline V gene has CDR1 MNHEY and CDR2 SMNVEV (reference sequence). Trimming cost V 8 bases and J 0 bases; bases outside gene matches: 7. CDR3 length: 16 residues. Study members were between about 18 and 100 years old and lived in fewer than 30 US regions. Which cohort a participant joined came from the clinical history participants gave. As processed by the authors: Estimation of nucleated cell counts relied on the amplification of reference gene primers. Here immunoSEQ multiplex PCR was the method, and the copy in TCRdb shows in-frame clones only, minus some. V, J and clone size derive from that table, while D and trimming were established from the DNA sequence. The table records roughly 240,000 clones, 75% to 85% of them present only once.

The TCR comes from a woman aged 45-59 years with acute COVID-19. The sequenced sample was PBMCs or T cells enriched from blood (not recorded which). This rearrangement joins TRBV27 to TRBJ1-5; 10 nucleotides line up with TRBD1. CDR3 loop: CASRGQGILSNQPQHF. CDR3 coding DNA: TGTGCCAGCCGGGGACAGGGGATTCTTAGCAATCAGCCCCAGCATTTT.